These 31 T cell receptor beta chains share one sample of origin, sequenced in a study of neurological immune-mediated disorders. Time point denoted: longitudinal time-point 1 (baseline). TCRdb ran MiXCR on the 5' RACE reads and lists one entry per CDR3 protein. The repertoire holds 67,000 or so distinct CDR3 sequences, approximately 14% seen once, with around 4.3% in the top ten. Material for sequencing was PBMCs. The receptors come from a female donor with HTLV-1-associated myelopathy (HAM/TSP).

This chain joins TRBV11-2 and TRBJ2-1; 8 nucleotides agree with TRBD2. The length of the CDR3 is 15 residues. Unmatched junction bases numbered 6, after V lost 5 bases and J lost 3 bases. CDR1 SGHAT and CDR2 FQNNGV come from the germline V gene. The CDR3 region is CASSPRGGYYNEQFF. DNA of the CDR3: TGTGCCAGCAGCCCCCGGGGGGGGTACTACAATGAGCAGTTCTTC.

Many counts were recorded for this clonotype. This chain links TRBV6-6 with TRBJ1-5; tentatively, D is TRBD1 (5 bases). Trimming cost V 6 bases and J 5 bases, with 14 bases left between them. This CDR3 comprises 14 residues. The V gene's germline CDR1 is MNHNY and CDR2 SVGAGI (reference sequence). The CDR3 DNA is TGTGCCAGCAGCAGTCAGGGATTCGATCAGCCCCAGCATTTT. It translates to CASSSQGFDQPQHF.

This clonotype occurred many times. The chain is built from TRBV12-3 or TRBV12-4 and TRBJ1-2, with 9 positions matching TRBD1. CDR3 length: 14 residues. V shed 5 bases, J shed 7 bases, and the junction held 8 bases outside the gene matches. The DNA for the CDR3 is TGTGCCAGCAGTCTCCGGGACAGGGCTGTTGGCTACACCTTC. It translates to CASSLRDRAVGYTF.

This clonotype has ten or more counts. This chain links TRBV4-1 with TRBJ2-1, with 13 bases that match TRBD2. Germline CDR1 and CDR2: MGHRA and YSYEKL. The CDR3 runs 16 residues. Trimming took 4 bases from V and 6 from J; bases not matched to a gene: 6. The CDR3 DNA sequence: TGCGCCAGCAGCCTTCGACTAGCGGGGGGTGTCAATGAGCAGTTCTTC. Translation: CASSLRLAGGVNEQFF.

Many counts were recorded for this clonotype. The chain combines TRBV28 with TRBJ2-7; TRBD1 is a possible D gene (6 bases). The ends were cut back, 3 bases at V and 10 bases at J, with 13 bases in the middle. Per germline, CDR1 MDHEN and CDR2 SYDVKM. CDR3 length equals 12 residues. CDR3 protein: CASSFDRSRQYF. CDR3 DNA: TGTGCCAGCAGTTTTGACAGGTCTCGCCAGTACTTC.

This clonotype was seen many times. The J gene is TRBJ2-2, the V gene TRBV5-1; 7 nucleotides line up with TRBD1. The V gene end was trimmed by 4 bases and the J gene end by 4 bases; junction bases not matched to a gene: 4. Per the germline V gene, CDR1 is SGHRS and CDR2 is YFSETQ. This CDR3 has 14 amino acids. CDR3 sequence (DNA): TGCGCCAGCAGCACGGGACAGACCACCGGGGAGCTGTTTTTT. It codes for CASSTGQTTGELFF.

Only a few counts were recorded for this clonotype. The chain is built from TRBV20-1 and TRBJ1-5; possibly TRBD1 for D (5 bases). V dropped 3 bases and J dropped 12 bases, with 15 bases sitting between them. Germline CDR1 and CDR2: DFQATT and SNEGSKA (reference sequence). The CDR3 is made up of 12 amino acids. The CDR3 DNA sequence: TGCAGTGCTAGGTCAGGGCCCCTCGTCCAGCATTTT. The encoded protein is CSARSGPLVQHF.

This clonotype was counted at least ten times. A much larger clone is a single base away; this may be a read error. The rearrangement joins TRBV7-2 to TRBJ2-1, with TRBD1 matching 7 bases. This CDR3 spans 13 amino acids. Trimming at V came to 4 bases and at J to 5 bases, leaving 2 bases not matched to a gene. The V gene's germline CDR1 is SGHTA and CDR2 FQGNSA. CDR3 sequence (DNA): TGTGCCAGCAGCTGGGACAGCCACAATGAGCAGTTCTTC. Translated: CASSWDSHNEQFF.

This clonotype was seen many times. The chain couples TRBV12-3 or TRBV12-4 to TRBJ2-1, with D tentatively TRBD2 (5 bases). V gave up 7 bases and J gave up 6 bases, with 13 bases separating them. The CDR3 has 13 residues. The CDR3 DNA reads as TGTGCCAGCAATCCGGGAAGCCTCAATGAGCAGTTCTTC. Protein: CASNPGSLNEQFF.

Remarks on this clonotype: One end of the junction is discordant with germline, which a read error may explain. The chain couples TRBV10-3 to TRBJ2-2; perhaps TRBD2 as D (5 bases). This CDR3 has 15 residues. The germline V gene has CDR1 ENHRY and CDR2 SYGVKD. Here the CDR3 DNA reads TGTGCCATCGGTCTCGGAGGAGGTGACACCGGGAAGCTGTTTTTT. Its protein product is CAIGLGGGDTGKLFF.

This clonotype was seen many times. This chain joins TRBV28 and TRBJ1-1; D remains unclear. Germline-derived CDR1 and CDR2 are MDHEN and SYDVKM. The ends were cut back, 6 bases at V and 4 bases at J, with 9 bases in the middle. The CDR3 runs 12 residues. CDR3 in amino acids: CASRTSGTEAFF. CDR3 nucleotide sequence: TGTGCCAGCAGGACGAGTGGCACTGAAGCTTTCTTT. Complete variable domain (other parts from reference TRBV28 and TRBJ1-1): DVKVTQSSRYLVKRTGEKVFLECVQDMDHENMFWYRQDPGLGLRLIYFSYDVKMKEKGDIPEGYSVSREKKERFSLILESASTNQTSMYLCASRTSGTEAFFGQGTRLTVV.

The rearrangement links TRBV4-2 to TRBJ1-3; D perhaps matches TRBD1 (5 bases). Trimming left V 0 bases short and J 1 base short, with 19 bases between. CDR3 length: 19 amino acids. In germline, CDR1 is LGHNA, CDR2 YNFKEQ. DNA of the CDR3: TGTGCCAGCAGCCAAGATTGGCGGGGCACTAGGAGGTCTGGAAACACCATATATTTT. Its translation is CASSQDWRGTRRSGNTIYF.

In its sample, this clonotype was seen many times. The DNA for the CDR3 is TGCAGCTCCTCTAGCGGGGGTCCCTACGAGCAGTACTTC. It is translated as CSSSSGGPYEQYF. The chain recombines TRBV29-1 with TRBJ2-7; TRBD2 matches 10 bases. Germline V gives CDR1 SQVTM, CDR2 ANQGSEA. This CDR3 comprises 13 residues. J gave up 2 bases and V 8 bases, and 6 bases lay outside the gene matches.

This clonotype has ten or more counts. The chain employs TRBV20-1 and TRBJ2-1; 10 bases are a match to TRBD2. The length of the CDR3 is 15 residues. Germline loops: CDR1 DFQATT, CDR2 SNEGSKA (reference sequence). V trimming: 3 bases; J trimming: 9 bases; junction bases outside the gene matches: 11. The CDR3: CSASAGTSDVSEQFF. CDR3 DNA sequence: TGCAGTGCTAGCGCCGGGACTAGCGATGTTTCTGAGCAGTTCTTC.

This clonotype occurred many times. CDR3 region: CASSFLLPGKRANEKLFF. CDR3 nucleotides: TGTGCCAGCAGCTTCCTGCTGCCCGGGAAGAGAGCTAATGAAAAACTGTTTTTT. V and J are TRBV5-5 and TRBJ1-4; D not certain. Germline lookup yields CDR1 SGHKS and CDR2 YYEKEE (reference sequence). The V and J ends lost 2 bases and 3 bases respectively, with 20 bases between them. The CDR3 has 18 amino acids.

This clonotype occurred many times. This chain connects TRBV4-1 to TRBJ2-3; D remains unclear. Germline lookup yields CDR1 MGHRA and CDR2 YSYEKL. With 0 bases removed from V and 5 bases from J, the gap between germline ends came to 9 bases. The CDR3 covers 14 residues. The CDR3 bases are TGCGCCAGCAGCCAAGATCGTTCGGGAGATACGCAGTATTTT. Protein: CASSQDRSGDTQYF.

The sample holds many counts of this clonotype. This rearrangement joins TRBV14 to TRBJ1-3; D gene unclear. The CDR3 is 14 residues long. Trimming took 4 bases from V and 2 from J, leaving 9 bases between them. Germline V gene data show CDR1 as SGHDN and CDR2 as FVKESK. The CDR3 DNA reads TGTGCCAGCAGCCCAACCTGGACTGGAAACACCATATATTTT. Protein sequence: CASSPTWTGNTIYF. Complete variable domain (other parts from reference TRBV14 and TRBJ1-3): EAGVTQFPSHSVIEKGQTVTLRCDPISGHDNLYWYRRVMGKEIKFLLHFVKESKQDESGMPNNRFLAERTGGTYSTLKVQPAELEDSGVYFCASSPTWTGNTIYFGEGSWLTVV.

This clonotype has ten or more counts. The junction and the germline gene differ at one end; a read error may be behind it. The CDR3 bases are TGCGCCAGCAGCCAAGACCCCCAGGGCTCCGACGAGCAGTACTTC. Its protein is CASSQDPQGSDEQYF. V gene TRBV4-1 combines with J gene TRBJ2-7; maybe TRBD1 (5 bases). Germline V CDR1 and CDR2: MGHRA, YSYEKL. This CDR3 has 15 residues.

This clonotype was seen only a few times. This clone may be a read error of a much larger clone one base away. The chain employs TRBV12-3 or TRBV12-4 and TRBJ1-2; the D gene is possibly TRBD1 (6 bases). The CDR3 contains 13 residues. The CDR3 loop is CDSSSGAYYGYTF. CDR3 sequence (DNA): TGTGACAGCAGTTCGGGGGCCTATTATGGCTACACCTTC.

This clonotype was seen ten or more times. This chain links TRBV9 with TRBJ1-1; possibly TRBD1 for D (5 bases). With 4 bases removed from V and 4 bases from J, the gap between germline ends came to 17 bases. Germline V CDR1 and CDR2: SGDLS, YYNGEE. The CDR3 is 15 amino acids. The chain's CDR3 is CASSPGYRWSTEAFF. The CDR3 nucleotides are TGTGCCAGCAGCCCAGGCTACAGGTGGAGCACTGAAGCTTTCTTT. Drawing the rest from reference TRBV9 and TRBJ1-1, the complete variable domain is DSGVTQTPKHLITATGQRVTLRCSPRSGDLSVYWYQQSLDQGLQFLIQYYNGEERAKGNILERFSAQQFPDLHSELNLSSLELGDSALYFCASSPGYRWSTEAFFGQGTRLTVV.

This clonotype was seen ten or more times. The rearrangement uses TRBV20-1 and TRBJ2-7, with 7 bases matching TRBD2. Germline trimming cut 3 bases from V and 5 bases from J; bases unmatched to any gene: 7. The CDR3 runs 13 residues. Per the germline V gene, CDR1 is DFQATT and CDR2 is SNEGSKA (reference sequence). The DNA for the CDR3 is TGCAGTGCTAGCCTGGGAGGGGAAAACGAGCAGTACTTC. Translation: CSASLGGENEQYF.

This clonotype showed up many times. The rearrangement joins TRBV5-1 to TRBJ1-2; TRBD1 agrees at 7 bases. The CDR3 length is 15 residues. Germline values: CDR1 SGHRS, CDR2 YFSETQ. V shed 0 bases, J shed 1 base, and the junction held 3 bases outside the gene matches. CDR3 DNA sequence: TGCGCCAGCAGCTTGGTGGGACAGAGTAACTATGGCTACACCTTC. Translated, it gives CASSLVGQSNYGYTF.

This clonotype has ten or more counts. The chain combines TRBV6-5 with TRBJ2-1; possibly TRBD1 for D (6 bases). The CDR3 runs to 15 residues. V was pared by 6 bases and J by 7 bases, with 19 bases between. CDR1 and CDR2 from the germline V gene are MNHEY and SVGAGI. The CDR3 bases are TGTGCCAGCAGGCCCACCCCAAGGGACAATAATGAGCAGTTCTTC. Its translation is CASRPTPRDNNEQFF.

This clonotype was counted ten times or more. CDR3 nucleotides: TGCGCCAGCAGCTTGGTGGGACAGGGGAAGGGCCAAGAGACCCAGTACTTC. Translated: CASSLVGQGKGQETQYF. The chain combines TRBV5-1 with TRBJ2-5; 10 bases align to TRBD1. The germline CDR1 and CDR2 sequences are SGHRS and YFSETQ. The trim removed 0 bases at V and 1 base at J, leaving 6 bases unmatched. The CDR3 is 17 amino acids.

As for this clonotype: A read error may be the cause here, since a much bigger clone is one base away. The rearrangement links TRBV7-2 to TRBJ2-3; tentatively, D is TRBD1 (7 bases). The CDR3 contains 14 residues. Germline-derived CDR1 and CDR2 are SGHTA and FQGNSA. The CDR3 nucleotides are TGTGACAGCAGCCCAGGGGGGAGCACAGATACGCAGTATTTT. Translating gives CDSSPGGSTDTQYF.

This clonotype came up many times. J is TRBJ2-7 and V is TRBV5-1; weak D call: TRBD2 (6 bases). Looked up from germline, CDR1 is SGHRS and CDR2 is YFSETQ. The CDR3 spans 14 residues. The germline V and J ends were trimmed by 4 bases and 1 base, with 12 bases remaining between them. The CDR3 DNA reads TGCGCCAGCAGCCGGGACTGGGAATCCTACGAGCAGTACTTC. It encodes CASSRDWESYEQYF.

This clonotype was seen ten or more times. The V and J genes are TRBV5-1 and TRBJ2-1; tentatively, D is TRBD2 (7 bases). V dropped 6 bases and J dropped 10 bases, with 17 bases sitting between them. Germline CDR1 and CDR2: SGHRS and YFSETQ. This CDR3 has 13 residues. CDR3 sequence (DNA): TGCGCCAGCAATACCCTAGGGGGGGAAGAGCAGTTCTTC. It specifies CASNTLGGEEQFF.

This clonotype was counted only a few times. The chain recombines TRBV24-1 with TRBJ2-3; 7 bases line up with TRBD1. Germline values: CDR1 KGHDR, CDR2 SFDVKD. J lost 6 bases, V lost 2 bases, and 4 bases had no gene match. The CDR3 runs to 14 residues. DNA for the CDR3: TGTGCCACCAGTGATTCAGCAGGGGGTGATACGCAGTATTTT. Translated: CATSDSAGGDTQYF.

This clonotype came up many times. The rearrangement links TRBV9 to TRBJ2-2; no definite D call. The CDR3 is made up of 14 amino acids. V gave up 4 bases and J gave up 1 base, with 8 bases separating them. The V gene's germline CDR1 is SGDLS and CDR2 YYNGEE. The CDR3 sequence is CASSILGNTGELFF. CDR3 DNA: TGTGCCAGCAGCATTCTCGGGAACACCGGGGAGCTGTTTTTT.

The chain employs TRBV6-1 and TRBJ1-5, with D hard to call. This CDR3 spans 16 amino acids. The germline V and J ends were trimmed by 1 base and 3 bases, with 13 bases remaining between them. Looked up from germline, CDR1 is MNHNS and CDR2 is SASEGT. DNA for the CDR3: TGTGCCAGCAGTGAAGACGGAGTTTTCTTCAATCAGCCCCAGCATTTT. Protein product: CASSEDGVFFNQPQHF.

This clonotype was detected ten times or more. The rearrangement uses TRBV3-1 and TRBJ1-1; the match to TRBD1 covers 8 bases. The CDR3 consists of 15 residues. The ends lost 3 bases at V and 6 bases at J; junction bases unmatched: 9. Germline V lookup: CDR1 LGHDT, CDR2 YNNKEL (reference sequence). CDR3: CASSHPQGAEAEAFF. The CDR3 bases are TGTGCCAGCAGCCACCCGCAGGGGGCGGAGGCTGAAGCTTTCTTT.